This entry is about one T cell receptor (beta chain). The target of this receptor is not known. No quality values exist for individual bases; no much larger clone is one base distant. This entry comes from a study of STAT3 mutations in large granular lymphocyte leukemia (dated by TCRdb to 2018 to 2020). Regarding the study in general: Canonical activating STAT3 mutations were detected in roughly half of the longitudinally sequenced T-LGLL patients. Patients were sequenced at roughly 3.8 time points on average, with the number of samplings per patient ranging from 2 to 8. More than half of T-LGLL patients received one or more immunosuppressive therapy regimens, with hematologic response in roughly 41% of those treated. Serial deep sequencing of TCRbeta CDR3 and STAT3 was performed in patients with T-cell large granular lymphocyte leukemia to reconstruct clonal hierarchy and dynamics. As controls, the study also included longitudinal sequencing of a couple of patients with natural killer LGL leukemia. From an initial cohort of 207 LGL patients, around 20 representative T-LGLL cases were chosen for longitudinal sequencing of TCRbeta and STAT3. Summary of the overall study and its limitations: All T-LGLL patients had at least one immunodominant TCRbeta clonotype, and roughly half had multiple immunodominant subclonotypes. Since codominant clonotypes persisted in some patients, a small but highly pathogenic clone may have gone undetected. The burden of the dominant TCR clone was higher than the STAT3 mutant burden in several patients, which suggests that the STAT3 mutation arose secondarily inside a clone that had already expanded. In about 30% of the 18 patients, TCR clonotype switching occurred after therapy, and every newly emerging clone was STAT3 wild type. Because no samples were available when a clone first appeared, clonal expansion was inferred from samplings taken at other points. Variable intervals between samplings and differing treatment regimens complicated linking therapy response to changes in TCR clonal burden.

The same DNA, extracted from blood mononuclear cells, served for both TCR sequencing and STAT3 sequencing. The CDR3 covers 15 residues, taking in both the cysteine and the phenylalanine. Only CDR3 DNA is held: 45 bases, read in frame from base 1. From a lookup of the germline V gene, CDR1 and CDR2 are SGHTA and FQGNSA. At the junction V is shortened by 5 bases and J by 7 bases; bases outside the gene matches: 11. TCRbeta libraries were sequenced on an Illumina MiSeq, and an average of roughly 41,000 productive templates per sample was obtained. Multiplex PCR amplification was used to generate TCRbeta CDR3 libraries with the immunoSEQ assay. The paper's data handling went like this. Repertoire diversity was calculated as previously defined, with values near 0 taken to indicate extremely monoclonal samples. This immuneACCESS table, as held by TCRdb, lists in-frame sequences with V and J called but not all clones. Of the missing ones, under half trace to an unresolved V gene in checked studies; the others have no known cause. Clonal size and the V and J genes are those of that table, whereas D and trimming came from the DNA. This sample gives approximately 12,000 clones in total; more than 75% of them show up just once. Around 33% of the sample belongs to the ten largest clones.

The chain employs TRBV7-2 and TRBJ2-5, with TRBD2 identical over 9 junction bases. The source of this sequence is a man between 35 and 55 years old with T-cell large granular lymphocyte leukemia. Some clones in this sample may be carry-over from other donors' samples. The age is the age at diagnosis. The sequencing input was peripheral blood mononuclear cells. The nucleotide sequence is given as TGTGCCAGCAGCCTCCAGCGGGGGGTCGTGGGGACCCAGTACTTC. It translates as CASSLQRGVVGTQYF.